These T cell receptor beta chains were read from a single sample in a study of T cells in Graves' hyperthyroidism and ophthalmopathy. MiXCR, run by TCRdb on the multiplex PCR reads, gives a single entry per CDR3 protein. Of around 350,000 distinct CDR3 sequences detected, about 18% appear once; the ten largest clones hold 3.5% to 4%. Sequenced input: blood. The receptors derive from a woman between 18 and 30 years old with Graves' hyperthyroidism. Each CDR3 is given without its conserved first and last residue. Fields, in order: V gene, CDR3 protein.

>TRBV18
ASSPEGCRYNSPLH
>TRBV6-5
ASSYSTLSGNYEQY
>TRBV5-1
ASSFGGGHRVSSYEQY
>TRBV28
ASSSLGGPEQY
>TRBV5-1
ASSGGTSAQETQY
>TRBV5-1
ASSLAGQGGGQETQY
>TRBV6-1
ASSEQGYYEQY
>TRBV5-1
ASRDRDWHTTGELF
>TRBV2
ASRDNDFANTGELF
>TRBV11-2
ASSFNEETQY
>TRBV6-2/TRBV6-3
ASSYSVSASAGNTIY
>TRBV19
ASSIEGNQPQH
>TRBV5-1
ASSFGTGGGYEQY
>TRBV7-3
ASSLRNGAVLGYT